The 9 T cell receptor beta chains below come from one sample, sequenced in a study of T cells in Graves' hyperthyroidism and ophthalmopathy. There were TCR beta CDR3 regions amplified from RNA transcripts. The HTBI primer set drove a first-round RT-PCR of the TCR CDR3. A single record per CDR3 protein comes from TCRdb applying MiXCR to the multiplex PCR reads. The data contain approximately 420,000 distinct CDR3 sequences, 12% to 15% of them singletons. Source material: blood. All receptors derive from a young woman with Graves' hyperthyroidism.

This clonotype was picked up one time. CDR3 sequence (DNA): TGTGCCAGCAGCCCCAGGGAAGGCAATTCACCCCTCCACTTT. Its translation: CASSPREGNSPLHF. V and J are TRBV7-2 and TRBJ1-6, with a tentative D call TRBD1 (5 bases). The germline gives CDR1 SGHTA, CDR2 FQGNSA. The V end was cut by 5 bases, the J end by 7 bases, with 12 bases between. The CDR3 consists of 14 residues.

This clonotype has a count of ten or more. The V call is TRBV7-2, the J call TRBJ2-3; no firm D call. The CDR3 is 15 amino acids. Germline values: CDR1 SGHTA, CDR2 FQGNSA. V was cut by 6 bases and J by 0 bases, with 13 bases left in between. The CDR3, as DNA: TGTGCCAGCAGTTTTTCCGGCTCTAGCACAGATACGCAGTATTTT. It yields the protein CASSFSGSSTDTQYF.

Comment on this clonotype: One end of the junction fails to match germline, which may point to a read error. The rearrangement joins TRBV2 to TRBJ2-2, with D perhaps TRBD2 (5 bases). This CDR3 is 14 amino acids long. Looked up from germline, CDR1 is SNHLY and CDR2 is FYNNEI. This chain's CDR3 is CASSELGNTGELSF. The CDR3 nucleotides are TGTGCCAGCAGTGAACTTGGGAACACCGGGGAGCTGTCTTTT.

This clonotype was found many times. V usage is TRBV6-2 or TRBV6-3 and J usage is TRBJ2-2; 9 bases are a match to TRBD2. Per germline, CDR1 MNHEY and CDR2 SVGEGT. The V and J ends lost 6 bases and 2 bases, in that order; junction bases with no gene match: 7. There are 16 residues in the CDR3. Written as DNA, the CDR3 is TGTGCCAGCAGGGGGTGGCTAGCGGGAAACACCGGGGAGCTGTTTTTT. The encoded protein is CASRGWLAGNTGELFF.

On this clonotype: A much larger clone is a single base away; this may be a read error. The chain combines TRBV27 with TRBJ1-1; D uncertain. The CDR3 consists of 15 residues. Germline V CDR1 and CDR2: MNHEY, SMNVEV (reference sequence). For the CDR3, the DNA is TGTGCCAGCAGTATCCCCGGCACCCCGAACACTGAAACTTTCTTT. Translating gives CASSIPGTPNTETFF.

V is TRBV6-1 and J is TRBJ2-1, with 8 bases lining up with TRBD1. The CDR3 sequence is 15 residues long. Germline-derived CDR1 and CDR2 are MNHNS and SASEGT. Trimming cost V 6 bases and J 2 bases; bases outside gene matches: 6. The chain's CDR3 is CASSDTGGPYNEQFF. In DNA form, the CDR3 reads TGTGCCAGCAGCGATACAGGGGGACCCTACAATGAGCAGTTCTTC.

This clonotype has a count of ten or more. V usage is TRBV28 and J usage is TRBJ1-5; no clear D gene. This CDR3 has 15 amino acids. Germline V CDR1 and CDR2: MDHEN, SYDVKM. With 3 bases removed from V and 0 bases from J, the gap between germline ends came to 9 bases. The CDR3 sequence is CASSFRLGSNQPQHF. As DNA, the CDR3 is TGTGCCAGCAGTTTCCGTTTGGGTAGCAATCAGCCCCAGCATTTT.

This clonotype came up many times. This rearrangement joins TRBV7-8 to TRBJ2-3; 7 nucleotides agree with TRBD2. This CDR3 contains 13 residues. The germline V gene encodes CDR1 SGHVS and CDR2 FQNEAQ. V lost 8 bases to trimming and J lost 8 bases; unmatched junction nucleotides: 10. DNA for the CDR3: TGTGCCAGCGGCCTTGGCGGGAGAGCTACGCAGTATTTT. Its translation: CASGLGGRATQYF.

This clonotype appeared many times. The V and J genes are TRBV12-3 or TRBV12-4 and TRBJ2-5; D gene uncertain. This CDR3 spans 13 amino acids. The V and J ends lost 1 base and 0 bases respectively, with 3 bases between them. The CDR3 protein is CASSLVNQETQYF. CDR3 nucleotides: TGTGCCAGCAGTTTAGTTAACCAAGAGACCCAGTACTTC.